These 20 T cell receptor beta chains were sequenced from one sample in a study of molecular identifiers for immune sequencing clone quantification. Each CDR3 protein is one row after TCRdb ran MiXCR on the PCR reads. This sample has about 330,000 distinct CDR3 sequences, with about a quarter found just once. Sample: naive CD8+ T cells from blood, with Jurkat cell RNA spiked in. Subset given: FACS-sorted CD8+CD4-CCR7+CD45RA+ naive T cells. The source of these receptors is a human donor in good health. Some libraries in this study had Jurkat cell RNA spiked in.

The sample holds many counts of this clonotype. The chain has TRBV5-6 and TRBJ2-7; no clear D. V was cut by 0 bases and J by 3 bases, with 10 bases left in between. The length of the CDR3 is 14 residues. Germline lookup yields CDR1 SGHDT and CDR2 YYEEEE. The CDR3 coding sequence is TGTGCCAGCAGCTTGGACGGGCTCGACTACGAGCAGTACTTC. It translates to CASSLDGLDYEQYF.

This clonotype came up many times. This rearrangement joins TRBV27 to TRBJ1-5, with D uncertain. Trimming left V 5 bases short and J 3 bases short, with 8 bases between. The CDR3 contains 13 residues. The germline V gene has CDR1 MNHEY and CDR2 SMNVEV (reference sequence). In DNA, the CDR3 is TGTGCCAGCAGTCCAAGCAACAATCAGCCCCAGCATTTT. Translation gives CASSPSNNQPQHF.

This clonotype was counted a few times. CDR3 nucleotides: TGCGCCAGCAGCCAAGATCCCAGGGGGACTGGAAACACCATATATTTT. This translates into CASSQDPRGTGNTIYF. This chain uses TRBV4-3 with TRBJ1-3; TRBD1 agrees at 7 bases. CDR3 length equals 16 residues. V shed 0 bases and J 2 bases; nucleotides not matched to a gene: 4. Germline values: CDR1 LGHNA, CDR2 YSLEER.

This chain links TRBV27 with TRBJ2-5; 8 nucleotides align to TRBD1. With 5 bases clipped from V and 3 bases from J, the junction kept 8 bases outside the gene matches. The CDR3 spans 15 residues. Germline lookup yields CDR1 MNHEY and CDR2 SMNVEV (reference sequence). CDR3 sequence (DNA): TGTGCCAGCAGTCACTTAGGACAGGGTGAAGAGACCCAGTACTTC. It specifies CASSHLGQGEETQYF.

This rearrangement joins TRBV7-9 to TRBJ1-5; D gene uncertain. V lost 0 bases and J 0 bases, leaving 12 bases between the germline ends. The CDR3 loop spans 17 amino acids. Per germline, CDR1 SEHNR and CDR2 FQNEAQ (reference sequence). DNA of the CDR3: TGTGCCAGCAGCTTAGCAGGAGACCCTTATAGCAATCAGCCCCAGCATTTT. Its translation is CASSLAGDPYSNQPQHF.

For this clonotype: At one end the junction does not follow the germline gene, possibly because of a read error. This CDR3 is CASSPGTGFYKQYF. The CDR3 DNA sequence: TGTGCCAGCAGTCCCGGGACAGGGTTCTACAAGCAGTACTTC. This chain joins TRBV27 and TRBJ2-7; TRBD1 matches 9 bases. Looked up from germline, CDR1 is MNHEY and CDR2 is SMNVEV (reference sequence). The CDR3 runs 14 residues.

The genes are TRBV30 and TRBJ2-7; tentative D call: TRBD1 (6 bases). The CDR3 has 12 residues. Deletions cut 5 bases from V and 5 bases from J, with 13 bases between. Germline CDR1 reads GTSNPN; CDR2 reads SVGIG (reference sequence). The CDR3 DNA reads as TGTGCCTGGGAGGACAGTCCCCACGAGCAGTACTTC. Encoded protein: CAWEDSPHEQYF.

This clonotype was detected ten times or more. V usage is TRBV27 and J usage is TRBJ2-1; no reliable D call. The CDR3 totals 13 residues. Germline CDR1 reads MNHEY; CDR2 reads SMNVEV (reference sequence). Trimming removed 1 base from V and 7 bases from J, with 8 bases in between. Here the CDR3 reads CASSLLGRNEQFF. DNA for the CDR3: TGTGCCAGCAGTTTATTAGGCAGGAATGAGCAGTTCTTC.

The rearrangement joins TRBV14 to TRBJ2-3, with 11 bases that match TRBD2. Trimming cost V 4 bases and J 8 bases; bases outside gene matches: 8. Germline V CDR1 and CDR2: SGHDN, FVKESK. CDR3 length: 15 residues. CDR3 sequence: CASSLLAGDLGTQYF. CDR3 nucleotides: TGTGCCAGCAGCCTACTAGCGGGGGACCTCGGTACGCAGTATTTT. Variable domain in full (rest from reference TRBV14 and TRBJ2-3): EAGVTQFPSHSVIEKGQTVTLRCDPISGHDNLYWYRRVMGKEIKFLLHFVKESKQDESGMPNNRFLAERTGGTYSTLKVQPAELEDSGVYFCASSLLAGDLGTQYFGPGTRLTVL.

This clonotype turned up a few times. The chain joins TRBV7-9 to TRBJ1-6; perhaps TRBD1 as D (5 bases). This CDR3 region has 15 residues. Germline V CDR1 and CDR2: SEHNR, FQNEAQ (reference sequence). The V end was cut by 0 bases, the J end by 9 bases, with 12 bases between. In DNA form, the CDR3 reads TGTGCCAGCAGCTTAGCCCAGGGTGCAAGTTCACCCCTCCACTTT. It is translated as CASSLAQGASSPLHF.

The V gene is TRBV10-2, the J gene TRBJ1-2; 8 nucleotides agree with TRBD1. The germline CDR1 and CDR2 sequences are WSHSY and SAAADI. V shed 0 bases, J shed 8 bases, and the junction held 5 bases outside the gene matches. This CDR3 has 14 amino acids. CDR3: CASSESGAGGGYTF. In nucleotides, the CDR3 is TGCGCCAGCAGTGAGTCAGGAGCAGGGGGCGGCTACACCTTC.

This clonotype was counted ten times or more. The CDR3 region has the DNA TGTGCCAGTAGTATTCGAGGGAACACTGAAGCTTTCTTT. It yields the protein CASSIRGNTEAFF. The chain has TRBV19 and TRBJ1-1; D remains ambiguous. This CDR3 comprises 13 residues. CDR1 and CDR2 (germline): LNHDA, SQIVND (reference sequence). V was trimmed by 3 bases and J by 1 base, leaving 6 bases between them. Full variable domain (remainder filled in from reference TRBV19 and TRBJ1-1): DGGITQSPKYLFRKEGQNVTLSCEQNLNHDAMYWYRQDPGQGLRLIYYSQIVNDFQKGDIAEGYSVSREKKESFPLTVTSAQKNPTAFYLCASSIRGNTEAFFGQGTRLTVV.

The sample holds a few counts of this clonotype. This sequence joins TRBV6-1 and TRBJ2-5; 7 positions agree with TRBD1. Germline V CDR1 and CDR2: MNHNS, SASEGT. After removal of 5 bases from V and 3 bases from J, the junction contained 12 bases not matched to a gene. The CDR3 contains 16 residues. CDR3 DNA sequence: TGTGCCAGCAGTCTACAGGGGTATAGTTTTGAAGAGACCCAGTACTTC. The encoded protein is CASSLQGYSFEETQYF.

The sample holds many counts of this clonotype. V and J are TRBV9 and TRBJ1-4; 9 nucleotides match TRBD1. The V gene end was trimmed by 4 bases and the J gene end by 6 bases; junction bases not matched to a gene: 7. Germline CDR1 is SGDLS and CDR2 is YYNGEE. The CDR3 covers 15 residues. The CDR3: CASSPPTGGYEKLFF. For the CDR3, the DNA is TGTGCCAGCAGCCCACCAACAGGGGGCTATGAAAAACTGTTTTTT.

Regarding this clonotype: An end of the junction does not agree with germline; a read error may underlie this. CDR3 residues: CASSLPAGTYKQYF. The CDR3 nucleotides read TGTGCCAGCAGTTTACCCGCCGGGACCTACAAGCAGTACTTC. This chain links TRBV28 with TRBJ2-7; the D gene could be TRBD1 or TRBD2 (5 bases each). Per the germline V gene, CDR1 is MDHEN and CDR2 is SYDVKM. CDR3 length: 14 amino acids.

As regards this clonotype: A single base separates this from a much larger clone, so it may be a read error. This chain joins TRBV5-6 and TRBJ1-1; no clear D. The germline V gene encodes CDR1 SGHDT and CDR2 YYEEEE. The CDR3 spans 13 residues. The CDR3 region has the DNA TGTGCCAGCGGCTTTATGCCGAAGACTGAAGCTTTCTTT. This encodes CASGFMPKTEAFF. The complete variable domain, with remaining parts taken from reference TRBV5-6 and TRBJ1-1, reads DAGVTQSPTHLIKTRGQQVTLRCSPKSGHDTVSWYQQALGQGPQFIFQYYEEEERQRGNFPDRFSGHQFPNYSSELNVNALLLGDSALYLCASGFMPKTEAFFGQGTRLTVV.

This clonotype showed up many times. This sequence joins TRBV12-3 or TRBV12-4 and TRBJ1-5; D may be TRBD1 (6 bases). V was shortened by 6 bases and J by 6 bases, with 18 bases between the two germline ends. The length of the CDR3 is 15 residues. The CDR3 here is CASRKTGSGFQPQHF. CDR3 DNA sequence: TGTGCCAGCAGAAAAACAGGGAGTGGATTTCAGCCCCAGCATTTT.

This clonotype was picked up many times. This chain joins TRBV29-1 and TRBJ2-3; 12 bases line up with TRBD2. Trimming at V came to 1 base and at J to 7 bases, leaving 9 bases not matched to a gene. The CDR3 length is 16 residues. CDR1 and CDR2 (germline): SQVTM, ANQGSEA. As DNA, the CDR3 is TGCAGCGTTGAAGTGGCTAGCGGGGGGGCGGGATATACGCAGTATTTT. It translates to CSVEVASGGAGYTQYF.

This clonotype was counted at least ten times. The chain couples TRBV5-1 to TRBJ1-1; 10 nucleotides line up with TRBD1. This CDR3 has 14 amino acids. The V and J ends lost 7 bases and 4 bases, in that order; junction bases with no gene match: 7. The germline gives CDR1 SGHRS, CDR2 YFSETQ. Written as DNA, the CDR3 is TGCGCCAGCGGTGACAGGGGGCGCGGCACTGAAGCTTTCTTT. It yields the protein CASGDRGRGTEAFF.

This clonotype was found many times. The chain carries TRBV29-1 and TRBJ2-1, with 7 positions matching TRBD2. The V gene end was trimmed by 6 bases and the J gene end by 0 bases; junction bases not matched to a gene: 8. Germline V gives CDR1 SQVTM, CDR2 ANQGSEA. This CDR3 is 15 amino acids long. The CDR3 spells CSVAGLEDSYNEQFF. In DNA form, the CDR3 reads TGCAGCGTGGCCGGACTAGAGGACTCCTACAATGAGCAGTTCTTC.